Listed below are T cell receptor beta chains from one sample, sequenced in a study of vaccination and CD4 T cells after COVID-19. TCRdb re-derived calls from the PCR reads in MiXCR, one entry per CDR3 protein. The top ten hold around 43% of the sample, which has roughly 8,200 distinct CDR3 sequences, about 47% seen once. These receptors are not linked to any known antigen. The specimen sequenced was CD4+ T cells from blood, cultured in vitro. These receptor sequences come from a human donor who had recovered from COVID-19. Both conserved end residues are part of each CDR3. D genes are given only for firm matches.

j_call,v_call,d_call,cdr3_aa
TRBJ1-5,TRBV20-1,-,CSANKAPGSNQPQHF
TRBJ1-2,TRBV19,TRBD1,CASDFRDSYGYTF
TRBJ1-2,TRBV2,-,CASIVDAVVGYTF
TRBJ1-2,TRBV20-1,-,CSARDHRVLYGYTF
TRBJ2-5,TRBV15,-,CATSRDQKTQYF
TRBJ1-5,TRBV15,-,CATSRGRQAYSNQPQHF
TRBJ2-5,TRBV6-1,-,CASSHGTPQETQYF
TRBJ2-7,TRBV7-3,TRBD2,CASSPRPRGRGSYEQYF
TRBJ2-5,TRBV5-1,TRBD2,CASSLEGGETQYF
TRBJ2-5,TRBV12-3/TRBV12-4,TRBD2,CASSQGLAGTLQETQYF
TRBJ2-7,TRBV4-3,-,CASSLRGGGYEQYF
TRBJ2-3,TRBV20-1,TRBD2,CSAFPRGGAGTQYF
TRBJ2-3,TRBV7-2,-,CASSLEGYTQYF
TRBJ2-7,TRBV7-2,TRBD2,CASSLTKREVEQYF
TRBJ2-6,TRBV7-9,-,CASTTWGSGANVLTF
TRBJ2-3,TRBV25-1,-,CASSGSGGGDTQYF
TRBJ2-5,TRBV29-1,-,CSVATGGGHETQYF
TRBJ2-5,TRBV7-2,-,CASSPGFPIGDYQETQYF
TRBJ2-3,TRBV9,TRBD1,CASSVQSGTASTDTQYF
TRBJ2-4,TRBV20-1,TRBD1,CSAEGQGAAKNIQYF
TRBJ1-5,TRBV10-1,TRBD1,CARGQGRVRQPQHF
TRBJ1-5,TRBV12-3/TRBV12-4,-,CASSWDSYGGQPQHF
TRBJ2-7,TRBV7-2,-,CASSSDPRYEQYF
TRBJ2-2,TRBV7-6,TRBD1,CASSLVQGSTGELFF
TRBJ1-1,TRBV11-3,-,CASSARRGKNTEAFF
TRBJ2-5,TRBV20-1,-,CSARDRSGQETQYF
TRBJ1-2,TRBV20-1,TRBD1,CSARGLDIAGGASGYTF
TRBJ2-1,TRBV2,-,CASTPQGAYNEQFF
TRBJ1-2,TRBV27,TRBD1,CASRARDREGGYTF
TRBJ1-5,TRBV6-1,-,CASSEVDNQPQHF
TRBJ1-5,TRBV15,-,CATSSLNQPQHF
TRBJ1-2,TRBV6-5,TRBD1,CASSYTGQLTNYGYTF
TRBJ1-2,TRBV7-3,-,CASSPSGGAGGSYTF
TRBJ1-2,TRBV7-2,-,CASSPQTEITNYGYTF
TRBJ2-3,TRBV20-1,TRBD2,CSARDRGGLWTDTQYF
TRBJ2-4,TRBV12-3/TRBV12-4,TRBD2,CASSPGGPQNIQYF
TRBJ2-2,TRBV6-1,TRBD1,CASRAGQGSPGELFF
TRBJ2-1,TRBV11-3,TRBD2,CASTPHWASGRNEQFF
TRBJ2-3,TRBV18,-,CASSPRGAVGTDTQYF
TRBJ1-2,TRBV7-9,TRBD1,CASSPGQGLNYGYTF
TRBJ1-2,TRBV6-1,TRBD1,CASRRDSNYGYTF
TRBJ2-1,TRBV11-3,-,CASNSRGGPYNEQFF
TRBJ1-6,TRBV20-1,-,CSASWGLSSPLHF
TRBJ2-3,TRBV15,-,CATSNGNAGEITDTQYF
TRBJ2-5,TRBV6-2/TRBV6-3,-,CASSLQAGLLAYQETQYF
TRBJ2-3,TRBV18,-,CASSAQRSTDTQYF
TRBJ2-2,TRBV6-1,TRBD1,CASSGGTGGFVGELFF
TRBJ1-1,TRBV20-1,-,CSARLPGVEAFF
TRBJ1-2,TRBV7-2,-,CASSLAPSGRAYGYTF
TRBJ1-2,TRBV20-1,-,CSARVAATNYGYTF
TRBJ2-3,TRBV6-2/TRBV6-3,TRBD1,CASRGDSLDTQYF
TRBJ1-2,TRBV20-1,-,CSASQTAVSYGYTF
TRBJ2-1,TRBV24-1,-,CATSDRSGLSSYNEQFF
TRBJ2-1,TRBV5-4,-,CASSLGRQLAGVHEQFF
TRBJ2-3,TRBV7-2,TRBD2,CASSLGVAGGQDTQYF
TRBJ2-5,TRBV20-1,TRBD2,CSASAGGGGLGETQYF
TRBJ1-3,TRBV21-1,-,CASTPQDCSGNTIYF